These 23 T cell receptor beta chains originate from one sample sequenced in a study of early stage breast cancer tumors. Some clones are missing from TCRdb's copy, which holds only in-frame ones; the method was immunoSEQ multiplex PCR. The sample comprises almost 55,000 clones, 75% to 95% of which are singletons, and around 4.7% rests with the top ten. The specimen sequenced was blood. These receptors were obtained from a person aged 65-85 years with breast cancer.

The J gene is TRBJ2-3, the V gene TRBV7-8; a weak D match, TRBD2 (5 bases). In germline, CDR1 is SGHVS, CDR2 FQNEAQ. V lost 6 bases to trimming and J lost 4 bases, with 14 bases between them. This CDR3 region has 14 residues. This CDR3 reads CASSQRLRADTQYF. The CDR3 DNA follows: TGTGCCAGCAGTCAAAGACTGAGGGCAGATACGCAGTATTTT.

This clone has just a few counts. V gene TRBV7-2 combines with J gene TRBJ2-2; 8 bases are a match to TRBD1. The CDR3 runs to 14 residues. Germline-derived CDR1 and CDR2 are SGHTA and FQGNSA. V lost 5 bases to trimming and J lost 5 bases; unmatched junction nucleotides: 4. Written as DNA, the CDR3 is TGTGCCAGCAGCCTAGGACAGGGAACCGGGGAGCTGTTTTTT. It translates to CASSLGQGTGELFF.

J is TRBJ1-5 and V is TRBV4-3; possible D gene TRBD1, 5 bases. V gave up 0 bases and J gave up 8 bases, with 17 bases separating them. Germline-derived CDR1 and CDR2 are LGHNA and YSLEER. This CDR3 spans 16 amino acids. The CDR3 sequence: CASSQEVWNLGEPQHF. In nucleotides, the CDR3 is TGCGCCAGCAGCCAAGAGGTCTGGAACTTAGGGGAGCCCCAGCATTTT.

The chain couples TRBV7-9 to TRBJ1-3; D possibly corresponds to TRBD1 (6 bases). Germline CDR1 reads SEHNR; CDR2 reads FQNEAQ (reference sequence). This CDR3 region has 14 residues. Trimming pared 8 bases from V and 4 bases from J, leaving 15 bases between. In DNA form, the CDR3 reads TGTGCCAGCGTCTTACAGGGCTCCGGAAACACCATATATTTT. This encodes CASVLQGSGNTIYF. The full variable domain, completed using reference TRBV7-9 and TRBJ1-3, is DTGVSQNPRHKITKRGQNVTFRCDPISEHNRLYWYRQTLGQGPEFLTYFQNEAQLEKSRLLSDRFSAERPKGSFSTLEIQRTEQGDSAMYLCASVLQGSGNTIYFGEGSWLTVV.

The chain links TRBV7-9 to TRBJ1-6, with 7 bases identical to TRBD1. CDR1 SEHNR and CDR2 FQNEAQ come from the germline V gene (reference sequence). V gave up 1 base and J gave up 10 bases; unmatched junction bases: 13. This CDR3 has 17 residues. Written as DNA, the CDR3 is TGTGCCAGCAGCTTAGGGTCCCCCGACAGGGCAGGATCACCCCTCCACTTT. This encodes CASSLGSPDRAGSPLHF.

This chain uses TRBV28 with TRBJ1-1; D possibly corresponds to TRBD1 (5 bases). The germline CDR1 and CDR2 sequences are MDHEN and SYDVKM. The CDR3 totals 16 residues. V lost 5 bases, J lost 1 base, and 17 bases lay in between. CDR3 DNA sequence: TGTGCCAGCAGTCCCCTCCTCGGGGGTAGGAACACTGAAGCTTTCTTT. It translates to CASSPLLGGRNTEAFF.

The chain has TRBV5-1 and TRBJ2-7; no definite D call. V lost 5 bases and J 5 bases, leaving 20 bases between the germline ends. The CDR3 totals 15 residues. Germline V gene lookup returns CDR1 SGHRS and CDR2 YFSETQ. The CDR3 nucleotides are TGCGCCAGCAGAGAACCAAGCCGCGCGGCTAACGAGCAGTACTTC. Its translation is CASREPSRAANEQYF.

This sequence joins TRBV7-2 and TRBJ2-7; 11 positions match TRBD1. CDR3 length: 14 amino acids. CDR1 is SGHTA, CDR2 FQGNSA, per germline. Trimming took 1 base from V and 6 from J; bases not matched to a gene: 2. The CDR3 bases are TGTGCCAGCAGCTTAGATGGGACAGGGGGCGAGCAGTACTTC. Residues: CASSLDGTGGEQYF.

CDR3 DNA: TGTGCCAGCAGCTTAGGCGGGAACACTGAAGCTTTCTTT. Translated, it gives CASSLGGNTEAFF. V usage is TRBV11-1 and J usage is TRBJ1-1; unclear D gene. The length of the CDR3 is 13 residues. Germline values: CDR1 SGHAT, CDR2 FQDESV (reference sequence). V gave up 1 base and J gave up 1 base, with 4 bases separating them.

This chain uses TRBV6-6 with TRBJ1-2; TRBD1 matches at 9 bases. The CDR3 is made up of 14 amino acids. V gave up 6 bases and J gave up 4 bases; unmatched junction bases: 6. In germline, CDR1 is MNHNY, CDR2 SVGAGI (reference sequence). CDR3 DNA sequence: TGTGCCAGCAGGGCCTTGACAGGGGGCTATGGCTACACCTTC. Translated: CASRALTGGYGYTF.

The chain is built from TRBV6-6 and TRBJ1-4; perhaps TRBD1 as D (5 bases). The length of the CDR3 is 14 residues. V lost 5 bases and J lost 4, with 11 bases in between. CDR1 is MNHNY, CDR2 SVGAGI, per germline (reference sequence). CDR3 protein: CASSGRGFNEKLFF. CDR3 nucleotide sequence: TGTGCCAGCAGTGGGAGGGGATTTAATGAAAAACTGTTTTTT.

This chain joins TRBV10-3 and TRBJ1-5; 11 bases are shared with TRBD1. The CDR3 has 18 residues. Germline V lookup: CDR1 ENHRY, CDR2 SYGVKD. With 2 bases clipped from V and 0 bases from J, the junction kept 6 bases outside the gene matches. The chain's CDR3 is CAISEGQGASYSNQPQHF. CDR3 in DNA: TGTGCCATCAGTGAGGGACAGGGGGCGAGCTATAGCAATCAGCCCCAGCATTTT.

The rearrangement uses TRBV6-1 and TRBJ1-5, with D possibly being TRBD1 (6 bases). The CDR3 is made up of 13 amino acids. From germline, CDR1 is MNHNS and CDR2 SASEGT. Between the trimmed V and J ends, which lost 4 bases and 4 bases, there was a span of 8 bases. CDR3 sequence (DNA): TGTGCCAGCAGTGCAACAGGGAATCAGCCCCAGCATTTT. It codes for CASSATGNQPQHF.

This chain joins TRBV9 and TRBJ2-7; possible D gene TRBD1, 5 bases. V was clipped by 0 bases and J by 6 bases, with 13 bases between them. The CDR3 runs to 14 residues. From germline, CDR1 is SGDLS and CDR2 YYNGEE. The CDR3 here is CASSVDPSQGEQYF. As DNA, the CDR3 is TGTGCCAGCAGCGTAGATCCTTCGCAGGGCGAGCAGTACTTC.

This chain connects TRBV4-3 to TRBJ2-1, with TRBD2 matching over 14 bases. Trimming removed 1 base from V and 2 bases from J; junction bases left unmatched: 1. The V gene's germline CDR1 is LGHNA and CDR2 YSLEER. This CDR3 is built from 17 residues. CDR3: CASSQAGLAGAYNEQFF. CDR3 bases: TGCGCCAGCAGCCAAGCGGGACTAGCGGGGGCCTACAATGAGCAGTTCTTC.

This chain connects TRBV10-3 to TRBJ2-5; D gene ambiguous. This CDR3 spans 13 amino acids. V lost 0 bases and J 5 bases, leaving 7 bases between the germline ends. Germline V lookup: CDR1 ENHRY, CDR2 SYGVKD. The CDR3 reads CAISESSRETQYF. CDR3 bases: TGTGCCATCAGTGAGTCCTCCAGGGAGACCCAGTACTTC.

This clone was counted once. J is TRBJ2-5 and V is TRBV11-3; 8 bases match TRBD2. CDR3 size: 15 residues. The V gene end was trimmed by 4 bases and the J gene end by 4 bases; junction bases not matched to a gene: 8. The germline V gene has CDR1 SGHNT and CDR2 YENEEA. The CDR3 here is CASSSGLDVGETQYF. For the CDR3, the DNA is TGTGCCAGCAGCTCGGGACTAGACGTGGGAGAGACCCAGTACTTC.

The V call is TRBV27, the J call TRBJ2-7, with 7 bases lining up with TRBD1. Trimming removed 3 bases from V and 0 bases from J; junction bases left unmatched: 2. Germline values: CDR1 MNHEY, CDR2 SMNVEV (reference sequence). The CDR3 spans 14 residues. The CDR3 DNA follows: TGTGCCAGCAGTTTGACAGGGTTCTCCTACGAGCAGTACTTC. It translates to CASSLTGFSYEQYF.

The genes are TRBV4-1 and TRBJ1-4, with 10 bases lining up with TRBD1. Germline CDR1 is MGHRA and CDR2 is YSYEKL. V lost 0 bases, J lost 8 bases, and 15 bases stayed unmatched. The CDR3 is 19 residues long. In DNA form, the CDR3 reads TGCGCCAGCAGCCAAGATCGTGGGACAGGGGAATCGGAGAGGGAAAAACTGTTTTTT. Encoded protein: CASSQDRGTGESEREKLFF.

This clone has only one observation. The chain is built from TRBV5-1 and TRBJ2-1, with D possibly matching TRBD2 (5 bases). CDR3 size: 16 residues. Trimming shortened V by 3 bases and J by 0 bases, and 13 bases separated the two germline ends. Germline V CDR1 and CDR2: SGHRS, YFSETQ. CDR3 sequence: CASSYGRGPSYNEQFF. DNA for the CDR3: TGCGCCAGCAGCTATGGACGGGGTCCCTCCTACAATGAGCAGTTCTTC.

The chain has TRBV5-4 and TRBJ1-6; 9 bases are shared with TRBD1. Unmatched junction bases numbered 6, after V lost 5 bases and J lost 9 bases. The CDR3 extends over 14 amino acids. The germline V gene has CDR1 SGHNT and CDR2 YYREEE (reference sequence). The CDR3 protein is CASSATGGGSPLHF. The CDR3 bases are TGTGCCAGCAGTGCAACAGGGGGCGGTTCACCCCTCCACTTT.

The V and J genes are TRBV7-6 and TRBJ1-1; no clear D gene. CDR3 size: 15 residues. Trimming stripped 5 bases from V and 5 bases from J, with 18 bases between. From germline, CDR1 is SGHVS and CDR2 FNYEAQ. Here the CDR3 DNA reads TGTGCCAGCAGCACCGAAGGAAACCGGAGGACTGAAGCTTTCTTT. This gives the protein CASSTEGNRRTEAFF. Full variable domain (remainder filled in from reference TRBV7-6 and TRBJ1-1): GAGVSQSPRYKVTKRGQDVALRCDPISGHVSLYWYRQALGQGPEFLTYFNYEAQQDKSGLPNDRFSAERPEGSISTLTIQRTEQRDSAMYRCASSTEGNRRTEAFFGQGTRLTVV.

V gene TRBV5-4 combines with J gene TRBJ2-7, with 8 bases fitting TRBD2. The V gene's germline CDR1 is SGHNT and CDR2 YYREEE (reference sequence). V trimming: 1 base; J trimming: 3 bases; junction bases outside the gene matches: 3. The CDR3 runs 14 residues. The CDR3 DNA is TGTGCCAGCAGCTTGCCAGCGGGAGACTACGAGCAGTACTTC. This sequence encodes CASSLPAGDYEQYF.